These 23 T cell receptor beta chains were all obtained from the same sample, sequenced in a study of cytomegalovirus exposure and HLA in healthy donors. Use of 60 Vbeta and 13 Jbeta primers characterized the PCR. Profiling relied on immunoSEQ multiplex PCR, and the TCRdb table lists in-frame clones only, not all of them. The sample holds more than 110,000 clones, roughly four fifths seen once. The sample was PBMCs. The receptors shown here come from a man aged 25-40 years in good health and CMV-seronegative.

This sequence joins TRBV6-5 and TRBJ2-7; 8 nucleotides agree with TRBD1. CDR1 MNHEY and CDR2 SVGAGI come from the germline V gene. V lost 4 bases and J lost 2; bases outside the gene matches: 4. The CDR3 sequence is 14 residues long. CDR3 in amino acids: CASSLTGDAYEQYF. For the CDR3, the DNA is TGTGCCAGCAGTTTGACAGGGGACGCCTACGAGCAGTACTTC.

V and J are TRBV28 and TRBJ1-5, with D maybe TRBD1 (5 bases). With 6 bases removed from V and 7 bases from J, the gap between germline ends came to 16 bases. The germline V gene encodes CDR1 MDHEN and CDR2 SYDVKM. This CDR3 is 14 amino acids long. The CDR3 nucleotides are TGTGCCAGCAGGACGAGGAGGGGCGGGCAGCCCCAGCATTTT. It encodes CASRTRRGGQPQHF.

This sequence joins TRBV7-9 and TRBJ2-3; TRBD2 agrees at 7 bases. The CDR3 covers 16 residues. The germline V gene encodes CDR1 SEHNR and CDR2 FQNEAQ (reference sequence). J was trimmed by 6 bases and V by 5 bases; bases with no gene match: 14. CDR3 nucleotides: TGTGCCAGCAGCCCGTTTCAGGGAGGGAGGAGCGATACGCAGTATTTT. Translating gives CASSPFQGGRSDTQYF.

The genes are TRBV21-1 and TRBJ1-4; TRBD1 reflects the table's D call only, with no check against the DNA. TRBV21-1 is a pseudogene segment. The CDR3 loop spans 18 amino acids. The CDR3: CASSNTGGTGGSGEKLFF. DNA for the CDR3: TGTGCCAGCAGCAACACTGGAGGGACAGGGGGCTCGGGTGAAAAACTGTTTTTT.

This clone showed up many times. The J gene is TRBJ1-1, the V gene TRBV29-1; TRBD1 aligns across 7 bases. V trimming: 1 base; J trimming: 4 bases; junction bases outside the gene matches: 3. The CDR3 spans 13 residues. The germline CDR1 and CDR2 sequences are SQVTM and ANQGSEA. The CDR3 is CSVEAQGGTEAFF. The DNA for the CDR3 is TGCAGCGTTGAAGCTCAGGGGGGCACTGAAGCTTTCTTT.

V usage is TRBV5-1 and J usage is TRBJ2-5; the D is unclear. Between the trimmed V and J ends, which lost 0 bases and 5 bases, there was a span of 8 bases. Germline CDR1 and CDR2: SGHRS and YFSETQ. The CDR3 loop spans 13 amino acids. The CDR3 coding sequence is TGCGCCAGCAGCTTGGGGGCTATGGAGACCCAGTACTTC. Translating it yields CASSLGAMETQYF.

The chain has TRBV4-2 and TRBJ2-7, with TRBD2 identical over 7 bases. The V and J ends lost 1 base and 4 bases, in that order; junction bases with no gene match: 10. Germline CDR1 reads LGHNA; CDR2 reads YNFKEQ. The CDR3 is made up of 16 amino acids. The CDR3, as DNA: TGTGCCAGCAGCCAAGGTCGGGCGGGAGAGGGTTACGAGCAGTACTTC. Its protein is CASSQGRAGEGYEQYF.

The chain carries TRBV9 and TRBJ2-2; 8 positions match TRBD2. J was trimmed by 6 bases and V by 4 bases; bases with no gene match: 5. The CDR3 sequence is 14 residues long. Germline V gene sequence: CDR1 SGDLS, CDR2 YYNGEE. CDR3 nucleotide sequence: TGTGCCAGCAGCCCAGGACTAGCCGCCGGGGAGCTGTTTTTT. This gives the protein CASSPGLAAGELFF.

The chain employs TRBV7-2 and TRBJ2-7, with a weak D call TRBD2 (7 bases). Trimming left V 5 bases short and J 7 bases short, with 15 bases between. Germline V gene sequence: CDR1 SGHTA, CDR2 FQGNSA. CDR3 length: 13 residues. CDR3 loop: CASSHGGLREQYF. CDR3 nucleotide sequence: TGTGCCAGCAGCCACGGGGGGCTGCGGGAGCAGTACTTC.

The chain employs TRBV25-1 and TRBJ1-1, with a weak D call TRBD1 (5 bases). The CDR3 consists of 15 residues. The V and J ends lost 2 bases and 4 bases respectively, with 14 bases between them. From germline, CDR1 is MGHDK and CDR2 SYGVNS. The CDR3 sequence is CASSEARGIGTEAFF. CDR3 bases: TGTGCCAGCAGTGAAGCAAGGGGCATTGGCACTGAAGCTTTCTTT.

CDR3 in DNA: TGTGCCAGCAGCAAGACAGTAAATGAAAAACTGTTTTTT. It yields the protein CASSKTVNEKLFF. The gene calls are TRBV6-5 and TRBJ1-4; D might be TRBD1 (5 bases). This CDR3 has 13 residues. Trimming took 6 bases from V and 5 from J, leaving 10 bases between them. Germline assignment: CDR1 MNHEY and CDR2 SVGAGI.

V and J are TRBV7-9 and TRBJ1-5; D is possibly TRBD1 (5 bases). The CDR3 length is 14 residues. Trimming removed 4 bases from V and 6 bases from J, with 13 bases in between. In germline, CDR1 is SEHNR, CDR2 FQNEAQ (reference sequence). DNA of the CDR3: TGTGCCAGCAGCTCGGGGGTAACTAGTCAGCCCCAGCATTTT. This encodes CASSSGVTSQPQHF.

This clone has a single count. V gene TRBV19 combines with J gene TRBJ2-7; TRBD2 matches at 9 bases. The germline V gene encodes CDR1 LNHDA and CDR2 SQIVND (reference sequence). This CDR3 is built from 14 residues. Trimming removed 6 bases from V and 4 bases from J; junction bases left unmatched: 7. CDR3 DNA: TGTGCCAGTAGCTGGACTAGCGACCATTACGAGCAGTACTTC. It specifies CASSWTSDHYEQYF.

This chain's CDR3 is CASGKRDRAGEQYF. The CDR3 DNA sequence: TGTGCCAGCGGCAAACGGGACAGGGCCGGCGAGCAGTACTTC. This rearrangement joins TRBV2 to TRBJ2-7; 9 bases line up with TRBD1. V was clipped by 8 bases and J by 6 bases; unmatched bases: 11. CDR3 size: 14 residues. In germline, CDR1 is SNHLY, CDR2 FYNNEI.

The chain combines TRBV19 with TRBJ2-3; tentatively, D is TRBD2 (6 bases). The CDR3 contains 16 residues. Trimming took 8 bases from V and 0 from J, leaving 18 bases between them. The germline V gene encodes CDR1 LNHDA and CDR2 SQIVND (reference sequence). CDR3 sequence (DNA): TGTGCCAGTCGAGTCGGGGGTAAGCGAAGCACAGATACGCAGTATTTT. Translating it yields CASRVGGKRSTDTQYF. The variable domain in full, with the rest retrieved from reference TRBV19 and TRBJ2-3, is DGGITQSPKYLFRKEGQNVTLSCEQNLNHDAMYWYRQDPGQGLRLIYYSQIVNDFQKGDIAEGYSVSREKKESFPLTVTSAQKNPTAFYLCASRVGGKRSTDTQYFGPGTRLTVL.

DNA of the CDR3: TGTGCCAGCAGCCCCCGGGACCGCGGGGGGGAGACCCAGTACTTC. This codes for CASSPRDRGGETQYF. The gene calls are TRBV9 and TRBJ2-5, with 8 bases fitting TRBD2. Germline lookup yields CDR1 SGDLS and CDR2 YYNGEE. The CDR3 consists of 15 residues. Trimming at V came to 4 bases and at J to 5 bases, leaving 10 bases not matched to a gene.

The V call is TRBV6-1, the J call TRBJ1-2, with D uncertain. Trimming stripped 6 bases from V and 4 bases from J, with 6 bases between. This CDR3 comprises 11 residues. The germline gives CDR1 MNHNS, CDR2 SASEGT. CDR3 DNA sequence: TGTGCCAGCAGGCTCAGCTATGGCTACACCTTC. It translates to CASRLSYGYTF.

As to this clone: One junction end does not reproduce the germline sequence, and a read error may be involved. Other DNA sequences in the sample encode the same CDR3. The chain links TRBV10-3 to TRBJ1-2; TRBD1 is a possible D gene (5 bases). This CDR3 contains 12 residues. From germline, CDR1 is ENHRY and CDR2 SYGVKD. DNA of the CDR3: TGCGCCATCAGTGACGGCCAGGGTGGCTACACCTTC. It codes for CAISDGQGGYTF.

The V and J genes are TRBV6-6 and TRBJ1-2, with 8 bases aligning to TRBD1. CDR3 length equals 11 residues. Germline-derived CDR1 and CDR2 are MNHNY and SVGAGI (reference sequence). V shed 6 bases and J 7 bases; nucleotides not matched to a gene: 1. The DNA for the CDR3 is TGTGCCAGCAGCCAGGGGGCTGGCTACACCTTC. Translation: CASSQGAGYTF.

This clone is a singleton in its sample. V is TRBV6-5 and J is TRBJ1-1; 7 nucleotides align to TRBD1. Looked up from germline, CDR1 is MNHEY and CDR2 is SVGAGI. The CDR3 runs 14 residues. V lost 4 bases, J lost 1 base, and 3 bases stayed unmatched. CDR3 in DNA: TGTGCCAGCAGTTGGGACAGCCCGAACACTGAAGCTTTCTTT. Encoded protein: CASSWDSPNTEAFF.

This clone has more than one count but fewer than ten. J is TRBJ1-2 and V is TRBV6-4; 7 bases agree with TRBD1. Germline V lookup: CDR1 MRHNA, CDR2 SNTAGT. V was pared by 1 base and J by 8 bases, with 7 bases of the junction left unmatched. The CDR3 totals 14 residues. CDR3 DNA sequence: TGTGCCAGCAGTGACTGGACAGGCGGTGGCGGCTACACCTTC. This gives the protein CASSDWTGGGGYTF.

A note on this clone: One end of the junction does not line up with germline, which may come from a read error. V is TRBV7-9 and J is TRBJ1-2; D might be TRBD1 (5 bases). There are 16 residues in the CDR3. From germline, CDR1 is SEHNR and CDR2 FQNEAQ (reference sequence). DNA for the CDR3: TGTTCCAGCAGCTTAGCGATGGGGGGTGATTTCTTTGGCTACACCTTC. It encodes CSSSLAMGGDFFGYTF.

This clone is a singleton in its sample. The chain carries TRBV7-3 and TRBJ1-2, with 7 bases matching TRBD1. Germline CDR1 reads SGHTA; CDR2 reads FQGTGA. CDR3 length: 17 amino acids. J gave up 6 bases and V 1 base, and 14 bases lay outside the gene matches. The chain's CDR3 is CASSLIGGLSPEDGYTF. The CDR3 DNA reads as TGTGCCAGCAGCTTAATAGGGGGCTTAAGCCCGGAGGATGGCTACACCTTC.